The 11 T cell receptor beta chains below all came from one sample that was sequenced in a study of cytomegalovirus exposure and HLA in healthy donors. Measured with immunoSEQ multiplex PCR; TCRdb has only the in-frame clones, and not every one. The sample shows more than 45,000 clones, around 94% of them seen only once. The material sequenced was PBMCs. All receptors derive from a man younger than 30 in good health and CMV-seronegative.

The genes are TRBV6-5 and TRBJ2-7; 8 nucleotides match TRBD1. This CDR3 spans 15 amino acids. Per germline, CDR1 MNHEY and CDR2 SVGAGI. V lost 0 bases to trimming and J lost 3 bases; unmatched junction nucleotides: 4. The CDR3 is CASSYSDRGIYEQYF. CDR3 in DNA: TGTGCCAGCAGTTACTCAGACAGGGGTATCTACGAGCAGTACTTC.

The V and J genes are TRBV28 and TRBJ2-5; D is unclear. The V gene lost 2 bases and the J gene lost 2 bases, with 9 bases spanning the gap. CDR1 and CDR2 from the germline V gene are MDHEN and SYDVKM. This CDR3 has 14 amino acids. CDR3 loop: CASSLMLTQETQYF. CDR3 nucleotides: TGTGCCAGCAGTTTAATGCTAACGCAAGAGACCCAGTACTTC. Using reference TRBV28 and TRBJ2-5 for the parts outside the CDR3, the full variable domain is DVKVTQSSRYLVKRTGEKVFLECVQDMDHENMFWYRQDPGLGLRLIYFSYDVKMKEKGDIPEGYSVSREKKERFSLILESASTNQTSMYLCASSLMLTQETQYFGPGTRLLVL.

The chain couples TRBV7-9 to TRBJ1-2, with 12 bases matching TRBD1. CDR3 length: 16 residues. Germline values: CDR1 SEHNR, CDR2 FQNEAQ (reference sequence). Trimming removed 5 bases from V and 2 bases from J; junction bases left unmatched: 6. CDR3 coding DNA: TGTGCCAGCAGCGTGGGACAGGGGGCGCCCAACTATGGCTACACCTTC. It codes for CASSVGQGAPNYGYTF.

The rearrangement links TRBV28 to TRBJ2-2; D perhaps matches TRBD1 (6 bases). Germline V lookup: CDR1 MDHEN, CDR2 SYDVKM. This CDR3 region has 16 residues. Trimming removed 4 bases at V and 3 bases at J, with 15 bases between. CDR3 sequence reads: CASSWDTLGDTGELFF. CDR3 DNA: TGTGCCAGCAGTTGGGACACCCTCGGGGACACCGGGGAGCTGTTTTTT.

This clone showed up just once. The chain combines TRBV19 with TRBJ2-1, with D maybe TRBD2 (6 bases). The germline V and J ends were trimmed by 3 bases and 5 bases, with 8 bases remaining between them. CDR3 length: 13 amino acids. CDR1 is LNHDA and CDR2 is SQIVND in the germline V gene (reference sequence). CDR3 sequence: CASSIWTNNEQFF. CDR3 in DNA: TGTGCCAGTAGTATTTGGACTAACAATGAGCAGTTCTTC.

This chain joins TRBV5-5 and TRBJ1-4; 7 bases map to TRBD1. CDR3 size: 14 residues. Per germline, CDR1 SGHKS and CDR2 YYEKEE (reference sequence). Unmatched junction bases numbered 3, after V lost 2 bases and J lost 5 bases. The CDR3 loop is CASSFGTVNEKLFF. CDR3 nucleotides: TGTGCCAGCAGCTTTGGGACAGTGAATGAAAAACTGTTTTTT.

The chain joins TRBV30 to TRBJ1-1; TRBD1 is a possible D gene (6 bases). V lost 4 bases and J 4 bases, leaving 10 bases between the germline ends. The length of the CDR3 is 12 residues. Germline loops: CDR1 GTSNPN, CDR2 SVGIG (reference sequence). CDR3 amino acids: CAWNRDGTEAFF. The DNA of the CDR3 is TGTGCCTGGAACAGGGACGGCACTGAAGCTTTCTTT. The complete variable domain, with remaining parts taken from reference TRBV30 and TRBJ1-1, reads SQTIHQWPATLVQPVGSPLSLECTVEGTSNPNLYWYRQAAGRGLQLLFYSVGIGQISSEVPQNLSASRPQDRQFILSSKKLLLSDSGFYLCAWNRDGTEAFFGQGTRLTVV.

The rearrangement links TRBV25-1 to TRBJ1-5; TRBD1 aligns across 11 bases. Germline CDR1 MGHDK, CDR2 SYGVNS. J was trimmed by 4 bases and V by 4 bases; bases with no gene match: 3. The CDR3 has 15 residues. CDR3 DNA sequence: TGTGCCAGCAGTGGGGGACAGGGGGGGAATCAGCCCCAGCATTTT. The encoded protein is CASSGGQGGNQPQHF.

This rearrangement joins TRBV28 to TRBJ1-5, with D unresolved. V lost 1 base to trimming and J lost 6 bases, with 13 bases between them. Germline values: CDR1 MDHEN, CDR2 SYDVKM. CDR3 size: 15 residues. CDR3 loop: CASSLFAGMGQPQHF. CDR3 nucleotide sequence: TGTGCCAGCAGTTTATTTGCGGGGATGGGTCAGCCCCAGCATTTT.

This clone has only one observation. The chain recombines TRBV5-5 with TRBJ2-7, with TRBD2 matching 10 bases. This CDR3 is built from 15 residues. With V trimmed by 4 bases and J by 3 bases, 7 bases remained unmatched. CDR1 and CDR2 (germline): SGHKS, YYEKEE (reference sequence). This CDR3 reads CASSHLSGRVYEQYF. The CDR3 nucleotides read TGTGCCAGCAGCCACCTAAGCGGGAGGGTCTACGAGCAGTACTTC.

This chain connects TRBV27 to TRBJ2-2; 11 positions match TRBD1. V lost 5 bases to trimming and J lost 4 bases; unmatched junction nucleotides: 9. In germline, CDR1 is MNHEY, CDR2 SMNVEV (reference sequence). CDR3 length equals 17 residues. Here the CDR3 reads CASSESGTGGGTGELFF. CDR3 bases: TGTGCCAGCAGTGAATCCGGGACAGGGGGGGGCACCGGGGAGCTGTTTTTT.